This TCR beta chain is drawn from a study of radiation and T cells in renal cell carcinoma. Study-wide context: Nephrectomy followed 15 Gy stereotactic body radiation by 4 weeks.

The germline gives CDR1 SGDLS, CDR2 YYNGEE. CDR3 length: 14 residues. Losses at the gene ends were 4 bases for V and 3 bases for J; bases not matched to a gene: 4. Clones were sequenced by immunoSEQ multiplex PCR, and TCRdb holds only the in-frame ones, with some missing. The sample yields approximately 110,000 clones, around 84% seen once. The time point denotes: baseline pretreatment blood. The treatment is: 15 Gy SBRT to primary tumor, nephrectomy 4 weeks later. The sequence came from a woman aged 55-69 years with renal cell carcinoma. Sample: blood, taken from a patient whose treatment included radiotherapy and nephrectomy. The V gene is TRBV9, the J gene TRBJ2-1, with 7 bases matching TRBD1. The chain's CDR3 is CASSPQGVYNEQFF. CDR3 DNA sequence: TGTGCCAGCAGCCCCCAGGGGGTCTACAATGAGCAGTTCTTC.